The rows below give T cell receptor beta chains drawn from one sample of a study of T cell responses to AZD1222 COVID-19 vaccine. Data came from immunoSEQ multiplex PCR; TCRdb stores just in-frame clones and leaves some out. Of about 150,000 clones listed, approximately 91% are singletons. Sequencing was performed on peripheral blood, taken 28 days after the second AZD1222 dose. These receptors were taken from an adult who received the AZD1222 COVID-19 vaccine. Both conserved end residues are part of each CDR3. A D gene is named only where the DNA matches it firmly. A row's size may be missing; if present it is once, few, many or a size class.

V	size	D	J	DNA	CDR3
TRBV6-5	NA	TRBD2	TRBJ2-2	TGTGCCAGCAGTTACTTTAGACTAGCGGGAACCGGGGAGCTGTTTTTT	CASSYFRLAGTGELFF
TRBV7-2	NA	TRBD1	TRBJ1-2	TGTGCCAGCAGCGGGGGAACAGGGGGGCCCACTTTCTATGGCTACACCTTC	CASSGGTGGPTFYGYTF
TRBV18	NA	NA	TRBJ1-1	TGTGCCAGCTCACCACCCTCCCTGGACACTGAAGCTTTCTTT	CASSPPSLDTEAFF
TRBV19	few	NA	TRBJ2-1	TGTGCCAGTAGTATCTTAAAGGGGCTTGGCCGCCACAATGAGCAGTTCTTC	CASSILKGLGRHNEQFF
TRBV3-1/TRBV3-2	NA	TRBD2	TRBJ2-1	TGTGCCAGCGTGGGTAGCGGGGGGTACAATGAGCAGTTCTTC	CASVGSGGYNEQFF
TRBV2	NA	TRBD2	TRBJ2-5	TGTGCCAGCAGTGAAGAGTCAGAACTAGCGGAAGAGACCCAGTACTTC	CASSEESELAEETQYF
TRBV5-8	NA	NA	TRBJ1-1	TGTGCCAGCAGCTTGTATGTGGGGGCGGCGGACACTGAAGCTTTCTTT	CASSLYVGAADTEAFF
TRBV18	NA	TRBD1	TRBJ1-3	TGTGCCAGCTCACTCCGGGACAGCTCTGGAAACACCATATATTTT	CASSLRDSSGNTIYF
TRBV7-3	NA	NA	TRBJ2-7	TGTGCCAGCAGCCTTCAGCCGGCCTACGAGCAGTACTTC	CASSLQPAYEQYF
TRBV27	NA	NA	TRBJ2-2	TGTGCCAGCAGTTTTGGTAGGACCGGGGAGCTGTTTTTT	CASSFGRTGELFF
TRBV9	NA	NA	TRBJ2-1	TGTGCCAGCAGCGTAGGGGGTTCGGTCAATGAGCAGTTCTTC	CASSVGGSVNEQFF
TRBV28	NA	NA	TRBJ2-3	TGTGCCAGCAGTTTGTGGGGCCGCACAGATACGCAGTATTTT	CASSLWGRTDTQYF
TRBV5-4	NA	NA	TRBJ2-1	TGTGCCAGCAGCCCGAATCTGGACTTCTACAATGAGCAGTTCTTC	CASSPNLDFYNEQFF
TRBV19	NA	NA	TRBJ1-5	TGTGCCAGTAGCCCCGCCAACAGGGCACGTCAGCCCCAGCATTTT	CASSPANRARQPQHF
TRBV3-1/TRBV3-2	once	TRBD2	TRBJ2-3	TGTGCCAGCAGCCTCGCTAGCGGGGGCACAGATACGCAGTATTTT	CASSLASGGTDTQYF
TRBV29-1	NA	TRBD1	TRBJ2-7	TGCAGCGTAACCACAGGGGGCCCCTACGAGCAGTACTTC	CSVTTGGPYEQYF
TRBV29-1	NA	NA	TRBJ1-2	TGCAGCGTTGAAGATCGAGGGTTTTTAGGCTACACCTTC	CSVEDRGFLGYTF
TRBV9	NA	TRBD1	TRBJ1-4	TGTGCCAGCAGCGTCCGGGACAGGTTGATTGCAACTAATGAAAAACTGTTTTTT	CASSVRDRLIATNEKLFF
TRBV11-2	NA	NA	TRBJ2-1	TGTGCCAGCAGCGAAGGACACCTTCGTTGGAATGAGCAGTTCTTC	CASSEGHLRWNEQFF
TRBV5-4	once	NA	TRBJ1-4	TGTGCCAGCAGCTCTCAGGGTACGCCCGTTCAAAAACTGTTTTTT	CASSSQGTPVQKLFF
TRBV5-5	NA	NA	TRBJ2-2	TGTGCCAGCAGCTTAGAACATACCGGGGAGCTGTTTTTT	CASSLEHTGELFF
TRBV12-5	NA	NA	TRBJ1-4	TGTGCTAGTGGTTTAGGGGTAGCTAATGAAAAACTGTTTTTT	CASGLGVANEKLFF
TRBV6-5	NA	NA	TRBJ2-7	TGTGCCAGCAGTTACGGGGGGGGGCGGTACGAGCAGTACTTC	CASSYGGGRYEQYF
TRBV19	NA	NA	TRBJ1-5	TGTGCCAGTACCAAAGGGAGAGGGAGCAATCAGCCCCAGCATTTT	CASTKGRGSNQPQHF
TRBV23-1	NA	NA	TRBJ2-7	TGCGCCACCCGTGACCAGGCAGCCTACGAGCAGTACTTC	CATRDQAAYEQYF
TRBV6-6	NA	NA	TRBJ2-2	TGTGCCAGCAGTCCCCGGTTGGGGAGAACGAACACCGGGGAGCTGTTTTTT	CASSPRLGRTNTGELFF
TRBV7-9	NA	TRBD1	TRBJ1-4	TGTGCCAGCGGATTAGACAGGGTCGGGCGGGGAGCTAATGAAAAACTGTTTTTT	CASGLDRVGRGANEKLFF
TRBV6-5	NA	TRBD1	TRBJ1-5	TGTGCCAGCAGTTACTCGAGGGGGCGGCAGCCCCAGCATTTT	CASSYSRGRQPQHF
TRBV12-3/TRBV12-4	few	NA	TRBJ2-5	TGTGCCAGCAGCCCCGGGGAGACCCAGTACTTC	CASSPGETQYF
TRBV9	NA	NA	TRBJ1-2	TGTGCCAGCAGCGTAGATAGCTATGGCTACACCTTC	CASSVDSYGYTF
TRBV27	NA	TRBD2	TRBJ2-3	TGTGCCAGCAGTCCGGGACTAGCGGGCCGCACAGATACGCAGTATTTT	CASSPGLAGRTDTQYF
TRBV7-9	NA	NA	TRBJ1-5	TGTGCCAGCAGCTTAAGCTCCGGGAGCAATCAGCCCCAGCATTTT	CASSLSSGSNQPQHF
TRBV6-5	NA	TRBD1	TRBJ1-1	TGTGCCAGCAAAGGGGGCGGCTTTAACACTGAAGCTTTCTTT	CASKGGGFNTEAFF
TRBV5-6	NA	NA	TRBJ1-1	TGTGCCAGCAGCTTGGTTTCTTCGGGGAACACTGAAGCTTTCTTT	CASSLVSSGNTEAFF
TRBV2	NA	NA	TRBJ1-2	TGTGCCAGCAGGGACCCCTTCGGGGTCTATGGCTACACCTTC	CASRDPFGVYGYTF
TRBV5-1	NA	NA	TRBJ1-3	TGCGCCAGCAGCCTCCAGGGGTTCAACTCTGGAAACACCATATATTTT	CASSLQGFNSGNTIYF
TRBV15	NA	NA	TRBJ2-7	TGTGCCACCAGCAGAGATCGGGGCGAGGAGCAGTACTTC	CATSRDRGEEQYF
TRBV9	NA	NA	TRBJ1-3	TGTGCCAGCAGCAGATTGGAGAACACCATATATTTT	CASSRLENTIYF
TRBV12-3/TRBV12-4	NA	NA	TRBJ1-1	TGTGCCAGCCGGGGGGAGGGGAACACTGAAGCTTTCTTT	CASRGEGNTEAFF
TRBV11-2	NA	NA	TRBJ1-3	TGTGCCAGCAGCATCCAACCAGGGTTCTCCGGAAACACCATATATTTT	CASSIQPGFSGNTIYF
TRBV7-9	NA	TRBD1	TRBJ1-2	TGTGCCAGCAGCCCGGGACAGACGGTTGGTGGCTACACCTTC	CASSPGQTVGGYTF
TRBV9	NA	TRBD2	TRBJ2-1	TGTGCCAGCAGCGTAGGTGGTAGCGGGAGGGCTAGGCAGTTCTTC	CASSVGGSGRARQFF
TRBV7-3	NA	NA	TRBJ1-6	TGTGCCAGCAGCTCGGGGGGGTCTCCCAATAATTCACCCCTCCACTTT	CASSSGGSPNNSPLHF
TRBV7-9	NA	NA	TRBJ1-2	TGTGCCAGCAGCTTAGTTCAGAATGGCTACACCTTC	CASSLVQNGYTF